The entry below describes one TCR beta chain. This entry is derived from a study of blood T cell repertoires in COVID-19. This CDR3 has 13 residues. V trimming: 0 bases; J trimming: 7 bases; junction bases outside the gene matches: 0. The germline V gene encodes CDR1 SGHRS and CDR2 YFSETQ. Per the original data handling: It was from reference gene primer amplification that nucleated cell counts were estimated. Data came from immunoSEQ multiplex PCR; TCRdb stores just in-frame clones and leaves some out. V and J calls and clone size are those listed in that table; D and trimming were worked out from the DNA. The table shows 42,000 or so clones, with roughly 77% occurring only once.

This receptor was obtained from a man older than 75 with acute or convalescent COVID-19. The chain joins TRBV5-1 to TRBJ1-5; 8 bases fit TRBD1. Input material: peripheral blood. The chain's CDR3 is CASSLGQGQPQHF. The DNA for the CDR3 is TGCGCCAGCAGCTTGGGACAGGGGCAGCCCCAGCATTTT. Combining the CDR3 with reference TRBV5-1 and TRBJ1-5 gives the whole variable domain KAGVTQTPRYLIKTRGQQVTLSCSPISGHRSVSWYQQTPGQGLQFLFEYFSETQRNKGNFPGRFSGRQFSNSRSEMNVSTLELGDSALYLCASSLGQGQPQHFGDGTRLSIL.